This TCR beta chain was sequenced during a study of lymphopenia after photon versus proton radiotherapy (dated by TCRdb to between 2018 and 2021). Regarding the complete study: The immunological effects of photon versus proton radiation therapy were compared in patients with gastrointestinal tumors who developed high-grade lymphopenia. The cohort included roughly 20 patients with gastrointestinal tumors who developed lymphopenia after receiving either photon or proton therapy. The study was designed to characterize how the impact on the immune system differs between the two radiation modalities. General findings and caveats noted by the study authors: Among patients across the cohort who died, overall survival time showed an inverse correlation with a larger post-nadir drop in TCR diversity. After the lymphocyte count nadir, repertoires from photon-treated patients showed oligoclonal expansion, particularly of CD8+ Temra cells, and this expansion drove the decline in diversity. Proton-treated patients stayed relatively stable during treatment, while photon-treated patients lost naive T cells and TCR diversity and gained effector/memory populations. The authors looked at the survival association only in patients who died, and they framed better survival with proton therapy as a possibility rather than a demonstrated result.

Receptor amplification or capture employed the immunoSEQ multiplex PCR assay. Deep sequencing of rearranged TCR beta loci, alongside multiparametric flow cytometry, was used to profile T cell repertoires. Held by TCRdb, this immuneACCESS table contains in-frame sequences only and omits some clones. Under half of the omission traces to an unresolved V gene where checked; the cause of the rest is unknown. In this sample the table shows fewer than 35,000 clones, 89% of which occur a single time. The ten most abundant clones make up less than 8% of the sample. Turning to this clone: Its recognized antigen is unknown. No clone much larger than this one lies a single base away; base qualities are absent.

The germline V gene (reference sequence) specifies GTSNPN as CDR1 and SVGIG as CDR2. The CDR3 contains 13 residues, cysteine and phenylalanine counted. Only the CDR3 part of the read is kept: 39 bases, read in frame from the first base. V is reduced by 3 bases and J by 5 bases, leaving a spacing of 12 bases between them. The source is a woman between 70 and 85 years old with pancreatic cancer. Some clones in this sample may be carry-over from other donors' samples. The sample consisted of peripheral blood, taken from a patient treated with proton-based radiotherapy. The chain employs TRBV30 and TRBJ2-3; TRBD2 could be the D gene, as 6 bases match. The DNA sequence is given as TGTGCCTGGAGCGGGGGATTGGGAGATACGCAGTATTTT. The encoded protein is CAWSGGLGDTQYF.